This T cell receptor (beta chain) appears in the sequencing data of a study of patients and donors after allogeneic stem cell transplantation. The CDR3 totals 15 residues. Germline assignment: CDR1 LGHDT and CDR2 YNNKEL (reference sequence). V trimming: 4 bases; J trimming: 4 bases; junction bases outside the gene matches: 6. TCRdb analysed the RT-PCR reads with MiXCR anew, one entry per CDR3 protein. The sample carries about 57,000 distinct CDR3 sequences, less than 15% recorded once. V gene TRBV3-1 combines with J gene TRBJ2-7; TRBD2 agrees at 11 bases. The origin of this receptor is a human donor who was either an allogeneic HSCT recipient or a stem cell or donor lymphocyte infusion donor (not recorded which). It is not recorded whose cells these are; they may come from a transplant donor. What was sequenced was blood, either unsorted or a sorted T cell fraction (not recorded which). CDR3 nucleotides: TGTGCCAGCAGCCCAGAGACTAGCGGGATGTACGAGCAGTACTTC. Translating gives CASSPETSGMYEQYF.